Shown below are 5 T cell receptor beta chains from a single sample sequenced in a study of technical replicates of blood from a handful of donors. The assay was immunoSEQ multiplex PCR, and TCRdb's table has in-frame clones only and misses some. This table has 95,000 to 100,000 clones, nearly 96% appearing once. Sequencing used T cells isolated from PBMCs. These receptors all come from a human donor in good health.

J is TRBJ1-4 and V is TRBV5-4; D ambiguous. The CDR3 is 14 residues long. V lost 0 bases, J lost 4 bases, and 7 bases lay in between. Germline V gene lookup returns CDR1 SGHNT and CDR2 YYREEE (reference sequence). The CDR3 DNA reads TGTGCCAGCAGCTTGGGACATCTTAATGAAAAACTGTTTTTT. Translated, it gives CASSLGHLNEKLFF.

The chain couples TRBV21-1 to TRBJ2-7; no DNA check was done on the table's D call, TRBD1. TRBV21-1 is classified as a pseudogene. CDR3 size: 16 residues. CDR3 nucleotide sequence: TGTGCCAGCAGCAAAAGGGGATCGGGACAAACCTACGAGCAGTACTTC. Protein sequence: CASSKRGSGQTYEQYF.

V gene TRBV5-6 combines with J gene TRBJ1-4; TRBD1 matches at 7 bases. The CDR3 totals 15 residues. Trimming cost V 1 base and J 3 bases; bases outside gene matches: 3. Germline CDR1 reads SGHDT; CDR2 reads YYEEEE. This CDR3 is CASSLLGQSNEKLFF. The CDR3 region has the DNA TGTGCCAGCAGCTTGCTGGGACAGTCTAATGAAAAACTGTTTTTT.

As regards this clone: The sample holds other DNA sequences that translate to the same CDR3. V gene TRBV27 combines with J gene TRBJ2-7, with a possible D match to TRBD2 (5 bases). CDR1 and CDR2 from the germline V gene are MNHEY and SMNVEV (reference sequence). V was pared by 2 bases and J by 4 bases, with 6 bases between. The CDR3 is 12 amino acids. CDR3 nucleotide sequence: TGTGCCAGCAGTTTAAGCGGATACGAGCAGTACTTC. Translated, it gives CASSLSGYEQYF.

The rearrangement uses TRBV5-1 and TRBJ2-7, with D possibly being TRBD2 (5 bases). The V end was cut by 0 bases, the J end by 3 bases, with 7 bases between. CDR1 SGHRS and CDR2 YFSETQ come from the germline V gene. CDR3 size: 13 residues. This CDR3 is CASSLVTSYEQYF. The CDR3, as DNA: TGCGCCAGCAGCTTGGTTACTAGCTACGAGCAGTACTTC.